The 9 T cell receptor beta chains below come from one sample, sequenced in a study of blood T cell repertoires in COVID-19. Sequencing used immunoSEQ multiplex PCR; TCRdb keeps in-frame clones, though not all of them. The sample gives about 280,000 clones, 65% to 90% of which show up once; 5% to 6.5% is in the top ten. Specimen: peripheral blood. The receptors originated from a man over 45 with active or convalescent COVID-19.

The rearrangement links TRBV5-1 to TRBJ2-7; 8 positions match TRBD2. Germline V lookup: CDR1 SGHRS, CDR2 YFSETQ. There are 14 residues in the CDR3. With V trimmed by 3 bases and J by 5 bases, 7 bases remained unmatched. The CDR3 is CASSSNSGSDEQYF. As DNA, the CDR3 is TGCGCCAGCAGCTCAAACAGCGGGAGCGACGAGCAGTACTTC.

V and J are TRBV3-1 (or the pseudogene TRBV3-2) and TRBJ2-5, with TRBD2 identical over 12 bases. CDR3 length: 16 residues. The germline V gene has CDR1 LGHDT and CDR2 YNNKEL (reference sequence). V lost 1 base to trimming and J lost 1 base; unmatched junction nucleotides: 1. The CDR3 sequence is CASSQALAGGQETQYF. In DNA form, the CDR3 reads TGTGCCAGCAGCCAAGCACTAGCGGGAGGCCAAGAGACCCAGTACTTC.

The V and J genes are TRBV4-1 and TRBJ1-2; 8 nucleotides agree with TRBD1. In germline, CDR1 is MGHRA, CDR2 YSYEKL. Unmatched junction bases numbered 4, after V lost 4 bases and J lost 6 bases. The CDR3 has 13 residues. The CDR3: CASSLSGGNGYTF. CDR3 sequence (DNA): TGCGCCAGCAGCCTGTCAGGGGGCAATGGCTACACCTTC.

CDR3 sequence: CASGTAGNTIYF. The CDR3 DNA is TGTGCCAGTGGGACAGCAGGAAACACCATATATTTT. The chain has TRBV19 and TRBJ1-3; 7 positions match TRBD1. With 8 bases clipped from V and 4 bases from J, the junction kept 2 bases outside the gene matches. The CDR3 is 12 residues long. Germline V CDR1 and CDR2: LNHDA, SQIVND (reference sequence). The variable domain in full, with the rest retrieved from reference TRBV19 and TRBJ1-3, is DGGITQSPKYLFRKEGQNVTLSCEQNLNHDAMYWYRQDPGQGLRLIYYSQIVNDFQKGDIAEGYSVSREKKESFPLTVTSAQKNPTAFYLCASGTAGNTIYFGEGSWLTVV.

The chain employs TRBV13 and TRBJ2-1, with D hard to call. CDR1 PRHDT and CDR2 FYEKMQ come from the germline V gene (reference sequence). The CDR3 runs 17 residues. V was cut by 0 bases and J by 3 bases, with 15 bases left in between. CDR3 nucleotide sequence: TGTGCCAGCAGCTTAGGGTCTCGGTCCCCGTACTACAATGAGCAGTTCTTC. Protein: CASSLGSRSPYYNEQFF.

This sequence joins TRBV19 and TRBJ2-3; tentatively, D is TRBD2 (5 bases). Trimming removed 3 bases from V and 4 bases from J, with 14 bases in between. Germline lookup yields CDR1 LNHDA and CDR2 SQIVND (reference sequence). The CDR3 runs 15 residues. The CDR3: CASSIRRAGADTQYF. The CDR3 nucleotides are TGTGCCAGTAGTATCCGGCGGGCTGGGGCAGATACGCAGTATTTT. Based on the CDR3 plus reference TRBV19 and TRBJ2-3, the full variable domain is DGGITQSPKYLFRKEGQNVTLSCEQNLNHDAMYWYRQDPGQGLRLIYYSQIVNDFQKGDIAEGYSVSREKKESFPLTVTSAQKNPTAFYLCASSIRRAGADTQYFGPGTRLTVL.

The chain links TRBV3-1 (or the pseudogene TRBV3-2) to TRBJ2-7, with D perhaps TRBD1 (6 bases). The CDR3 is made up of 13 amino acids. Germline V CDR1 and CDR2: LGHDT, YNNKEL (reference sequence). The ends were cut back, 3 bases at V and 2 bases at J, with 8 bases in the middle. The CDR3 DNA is TGTGCCAGCAGCCACGGGGACACCTACGAGCAGTACTTC. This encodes CASSHGDTYEQYF.

The CDR3 loop reads CASSLAQRPSNYGYTF. The DNA of the CDR3 is TGTGCCAGCAGCTTAGCGCAGAGGCCCTCTAACTATGGCTACACCTTC. The chain has TRBV13 and TRBJ1-2; D is undetermined. Germline V CDR1 and CDR2: PRHDT, FYEKMQ (reference sequence). Trimming shortened V by 1 base and J by 0 bases, and 12 bases separated the two germline ends. The CDR3 contains 16 residues.

The CDR3 coding sequence is TGTGCCAGCAGCGTAGGGGGTAGCGGGAGGATGCGTTCCTACAATGAGCAGTTCTTC. Translated: CASSVGGSGRMRSYNEQFF. The rearrangement links TRBV9 to TRBJ2-1, with TRBD2 identical over 10 bases. Germline CDR1 SGDLS, CDR2 YYNGEE. The ends lost 0 bases at V and 1 base at J; junction bases unmatched: 10. The length of the CDR3 is 19 residues. Full variable domain (missing parts from reference TRBV9 and TRBJ2-1): DSGVTQTPKHLITATGQRVTLRCSPRSGDLSVYWYQQSLDQGLQFLIQYYNGEERAKGNILERFSAQQFPDLHSELNLSSLELGDSALYFCASSVGGSGRMRSYNEQFFGPGTRLTVL.